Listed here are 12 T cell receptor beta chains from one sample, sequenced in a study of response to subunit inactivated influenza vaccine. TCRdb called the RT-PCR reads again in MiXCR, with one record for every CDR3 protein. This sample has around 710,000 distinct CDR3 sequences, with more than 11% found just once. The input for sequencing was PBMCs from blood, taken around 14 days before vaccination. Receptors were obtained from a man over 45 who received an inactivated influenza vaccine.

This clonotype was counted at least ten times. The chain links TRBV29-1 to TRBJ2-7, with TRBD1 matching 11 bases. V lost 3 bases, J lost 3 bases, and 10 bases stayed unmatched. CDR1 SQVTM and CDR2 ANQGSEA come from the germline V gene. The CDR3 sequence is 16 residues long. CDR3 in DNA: TGCAGCGTTGACGGGTTCCGGGACAGGGGGAGCTACGAGCAGTACTTC. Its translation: CSVDGFRDRGSYEQYF.

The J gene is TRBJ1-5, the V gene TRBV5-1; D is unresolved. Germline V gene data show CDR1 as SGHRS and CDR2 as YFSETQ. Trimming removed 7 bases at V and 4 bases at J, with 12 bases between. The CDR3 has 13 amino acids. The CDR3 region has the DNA TGCGCCAGCGCCGTTTGGGTAAATCAGCCCCAGCATTTT. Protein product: CASAVWVNQPQHF. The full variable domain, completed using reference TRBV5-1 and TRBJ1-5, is KAGVTQTPRYLIKTRGQQVTLSCSPISGHRSVSWYQQTPGQGLQFLFEYFSETQRNKGNFPGRFSGRQFSNSRSEMNVSTLELGDSALYLCASAVWVNQPQHFGDGTRLSIL.

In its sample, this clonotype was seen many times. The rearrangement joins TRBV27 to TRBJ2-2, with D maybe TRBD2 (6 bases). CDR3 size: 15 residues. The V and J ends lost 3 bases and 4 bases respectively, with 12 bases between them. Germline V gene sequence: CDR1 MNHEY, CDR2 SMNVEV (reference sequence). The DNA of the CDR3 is TGTGCCAGCAGTTTGGCCGGGAGTGCCACCGGGGAGCTGTTTTTT. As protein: CASSLAGSATGELFF.

The CDR3 sequence: CSAGETATNEKLFF. The DNA of the CDR3 is TGCAGTGCTGGGGAGACAGCAACTAATGAAAAACTGTTTTTT. The chain couples TRBV20-1 to TRBJ1-4; possibly TRBD1 for D (5 bases). The CDR3 consists of 14 residues. V dropped 5 bases and J dropped 0 bases, with 10 bases sitting between them. Germline CDR1 DFQATT, CDR2 SNEGSKA (reference sequence).

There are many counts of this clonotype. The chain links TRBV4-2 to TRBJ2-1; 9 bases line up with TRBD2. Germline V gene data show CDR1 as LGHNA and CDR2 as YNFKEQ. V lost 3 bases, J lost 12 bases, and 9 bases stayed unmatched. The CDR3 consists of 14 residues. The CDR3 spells CASSQDERGLAQFF. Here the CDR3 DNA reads TGTGCCAGCAGCCAGGACGAGAGGGGACTAGCGCAGTTCTTC.

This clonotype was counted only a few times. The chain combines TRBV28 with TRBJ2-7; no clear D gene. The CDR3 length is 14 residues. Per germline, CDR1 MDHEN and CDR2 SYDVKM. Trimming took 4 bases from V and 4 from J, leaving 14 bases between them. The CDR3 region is CASSSSHVKYEQYF. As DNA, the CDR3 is TGTGCCAGCAGTTCTTCCCACGTGAAGTACGAGCAGTACTTC.

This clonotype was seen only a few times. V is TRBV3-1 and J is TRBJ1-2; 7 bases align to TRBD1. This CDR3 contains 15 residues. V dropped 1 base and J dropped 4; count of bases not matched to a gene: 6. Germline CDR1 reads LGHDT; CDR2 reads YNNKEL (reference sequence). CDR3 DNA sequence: TGTGCCAGCAGCCAAGGGGAGGCAGGGGGCTATGGCTACACCTTC. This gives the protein CASSQGEAGGYGYTF. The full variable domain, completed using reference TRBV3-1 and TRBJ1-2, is DTAVSQTPKYLVTQMGNDKSIKCEQNLGHDTMYWYKQDSKKFLKIMFSYNNKELIINETVPNRFSPKSPDKAHLNLHINSLELGDSAVYFCASSQGEAGGYGYTFGSGTRLTVV.

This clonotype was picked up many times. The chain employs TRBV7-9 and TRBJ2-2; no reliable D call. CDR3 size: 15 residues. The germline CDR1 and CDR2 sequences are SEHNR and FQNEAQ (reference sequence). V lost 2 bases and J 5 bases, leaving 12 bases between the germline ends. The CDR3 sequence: CASSLRRSGTGELFF. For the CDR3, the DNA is TGTGCCAGCAGCTTACGGAGATCTGGGACCGGGGAGCTGTTTTTT. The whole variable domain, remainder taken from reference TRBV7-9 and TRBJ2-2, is DTGVSQNPRHKITKRGQNVTFRCDPISEHNRLYWYRQTLGQGPEFLTYFQNEAQLEKSRLLSDRFSAERPKGSFSTLEIQRTEQGDSAMYLCASSLRRSGTGELFFGEGSRLTVL.

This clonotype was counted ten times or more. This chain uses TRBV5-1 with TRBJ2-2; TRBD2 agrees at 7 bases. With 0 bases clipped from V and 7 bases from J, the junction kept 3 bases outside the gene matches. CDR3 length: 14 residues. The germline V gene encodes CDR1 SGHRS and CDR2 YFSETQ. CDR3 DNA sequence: TGCGCCAGCAGCTTGGAGAGGACTAGCGGGGAGCTGTTTTTT. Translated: CASSLERTSGELFF. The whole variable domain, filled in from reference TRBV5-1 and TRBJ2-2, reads KAGVTQTPRYLIKTRGQQVTLSCSPISGHRSVSWYQQTPGQGLQFLFEYFSETQRNKGNFPGRFSGRQFSNSRSEMNVSTLELGDSALYLCASSLERTSGELFFGEGSRLTVL.

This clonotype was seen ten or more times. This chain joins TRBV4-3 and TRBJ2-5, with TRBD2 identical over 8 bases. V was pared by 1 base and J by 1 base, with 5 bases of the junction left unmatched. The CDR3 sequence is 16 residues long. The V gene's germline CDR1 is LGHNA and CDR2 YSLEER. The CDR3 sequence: CASSQAGTRGQETQYF. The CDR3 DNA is TGCGCCAGCAGCCAAGCCGGGACTAGAGGCCAAGAGACCCAGTACTTC.

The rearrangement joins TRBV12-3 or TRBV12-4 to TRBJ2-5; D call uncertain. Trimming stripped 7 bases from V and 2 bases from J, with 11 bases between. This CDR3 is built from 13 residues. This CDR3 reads CASTGRRQETQYF. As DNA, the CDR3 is TGTGCCAGCACCGGCCGTCGGCAAGAGACCCAGTACTTC.

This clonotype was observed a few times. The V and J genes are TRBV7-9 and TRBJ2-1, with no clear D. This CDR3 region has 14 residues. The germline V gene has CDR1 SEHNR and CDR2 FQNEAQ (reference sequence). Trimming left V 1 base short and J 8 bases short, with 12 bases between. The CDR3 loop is CASSLGPSKDEQFF. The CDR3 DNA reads TGTGCCAGCAGCTTAGGCCCGAGCAAGGATGAGCAGTTCTTC. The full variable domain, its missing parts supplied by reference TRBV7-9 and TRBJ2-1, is DTGVSQNPRHKITKRGQNVTFRCDPISEHNRLYWYRQTLGQGPEFLTYFQNEAQLEKSRLLSDRFSAERPKGSFSTLEIQRTEQGDSAMYLCASSLGPSKDEQFFGPGTRLTVL.